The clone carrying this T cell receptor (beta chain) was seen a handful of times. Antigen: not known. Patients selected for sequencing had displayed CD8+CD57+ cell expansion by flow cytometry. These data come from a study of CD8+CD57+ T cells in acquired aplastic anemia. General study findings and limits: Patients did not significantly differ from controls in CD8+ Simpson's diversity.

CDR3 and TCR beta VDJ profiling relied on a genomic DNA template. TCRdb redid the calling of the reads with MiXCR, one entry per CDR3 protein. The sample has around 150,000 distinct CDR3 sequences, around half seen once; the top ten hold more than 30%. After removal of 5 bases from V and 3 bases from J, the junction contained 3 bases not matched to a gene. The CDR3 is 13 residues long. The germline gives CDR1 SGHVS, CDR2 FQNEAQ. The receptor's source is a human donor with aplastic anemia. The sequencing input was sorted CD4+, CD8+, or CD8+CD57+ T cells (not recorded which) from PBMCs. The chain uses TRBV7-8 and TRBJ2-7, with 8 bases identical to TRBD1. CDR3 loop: CASSQDRDYEQYF. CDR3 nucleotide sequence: TGTGCCAGCAGCCAGGACAGGGACTACGAGCAGTACTTC.